Below are 8 T cell receptor beta chains sequenced from a single sample in a study of T cell responses to AZD1222 COVID-19 vaccine. Clones were sequenced by immunoSEQ multiplex PCR, and TCRdb holds only the in-frame ones, with some missing. There are tens of thousands of clones in the sample; less than 90% occur only once, and roughly 19% lies in the top ten. Sample: peripheral blood, taken on day 0 of AZD1222 vaccination. The origin of the receptors is an adult in good health.

This clone was seen a handful of times. V is TRBV5-6 and J is TRBJ1-1; tentatively, D is TRBD1 (5 bases). The CDR3 is 13 residues long. Trimming cost V 4 bases and J 5 bases, with 12 bases left between them. Germline lookup yields CDR1 SGHDT and CDR2 YYEEEE. The CDR3 is CASSRDRRTEAFF. DNA for the CDR3: TGTGCCAGCAGCCGGGACCGTCGTACTGAAGCTTTCTTT. The full variable domain, its missing parts supplied by reference TRBV5-6 and TRBJ1-1, is DAGVTQSPTHLIKTRGQQVTLRCSPKSGHDTVSWYQQALGQGPQFIFQYYEEEERQRGNFPDRFSGHQFPNYSSELNVNALLLGDSALYLCASSRDRRTEAFFGQGTRLTVV.

V is TRBV9 and J is TRBJ1-4; D is ambiguous. V was clipped by 4 bases and J by 8 bases, with 15 bases between them. The CDR3 sequence is 14 residues long. Germline V gene sequence: CDR1 SGDLS, CDR2 YYNGEE. The CDR3 region has the DNA TGTGCCAGCAGCCCGCCCAGTGAGAAGGAAAAACTGTTTTTT. It specifies CASSPPSEKEKLFF.

V and J are TRBV28 and TRBJ2-1; 8 bases are shared with TRBD2. J gave up 0 bases and V 6 bases, and 13 bases lay outside the gene matches. Looked up from germline, CDR1 is MDHEN and CDR2 is SYDVKM. The CDR3 spans 18 residues. CDR3 sequence (DNA): TGTGCCAGCAGCCGGGGGGGTGGCGGGGCTAGCTCCTACAATGAGCAGTTCTTC. Protein: CASSRGGGGASSYNEQFF.

V usage is TRBV14 and J usage is TRBJ2-7; unclear D gene. The germline gives CDR1 SGHDN, CDR2 FVKESK. The CDR3 is made up of 14 amino acids. Deletions cut 4 bases from V and 4 bases from J, with 14 bases between. The CDR3 protein is CASSPQTLGYEQYF. CDR3 bases: TGTGCCAGCAGCCCACAAACCCTGGGATACGAGCAGTACTTC.

The CDR3 DNA is TGTGCCAGCAAACCCAGGGGGGAGGCGGATGAAAAACTGTTTTTT. Translation: CASKPRGEADEKLFF. This chain links TRBV21-1 with TRBJ1-4; the D call in the table, TRBD1, was not verified against the DNA. TRBV21-1 constitutes a pseudogene. There are 15 residues in the CDR3.

The V call is TRBV27, the J call TRBJ1-2; D may be TRBD1 (6 bases). Trimming removed 5 bases from V and 0 bases from J, with 22 bases in between. The CDR3 runs to 18 residues. Germline CDR1 and CDR2: MNHEY and SMNVEV (reference sequence). For the CDR3, the DNA is TGTGCCAGCAGTCACGTGGTCGTGGGACACCAAGCTAACTATGGCTACACCTTC. Its protein product is CASSHVVVGHQANYGYTF.

The rearrangement links TRBV27 to TRBJ2-2; no definite D call. This CDR3 is built from 15 residues. CDR1 is MNHEY and CDR2 is SMNVEV in the germline V gene (reference sequence). V was trimmed by 2 bases and J by 3 bases, leaving 10 bases between them. The CDR3 here is CASSLAGSYTGELFF. The CDR3 DNA is TGTGCCAGCAGTTTAGCTGGCTCCTACACCGGGGAGCTGTTTTTT.

V usage is TRBV7-8 and J usage is TRBJ1-2; TRBD1 is a possible D gene (6 bases). V was cut by 5 bases and J by 5 bases, with 24 bases left in between. Germline assignment: CDR1 SGHVS and CDR2 FQNEAQ. The CDR3 is 17 residues long. The CDR3 DNA is TGTGCCAGCAGCCCAAAAGTCGGACAGCATAATTTTTATGGCTACACCTTC. Its translation: CASSPKVGQHNFYGYTF.